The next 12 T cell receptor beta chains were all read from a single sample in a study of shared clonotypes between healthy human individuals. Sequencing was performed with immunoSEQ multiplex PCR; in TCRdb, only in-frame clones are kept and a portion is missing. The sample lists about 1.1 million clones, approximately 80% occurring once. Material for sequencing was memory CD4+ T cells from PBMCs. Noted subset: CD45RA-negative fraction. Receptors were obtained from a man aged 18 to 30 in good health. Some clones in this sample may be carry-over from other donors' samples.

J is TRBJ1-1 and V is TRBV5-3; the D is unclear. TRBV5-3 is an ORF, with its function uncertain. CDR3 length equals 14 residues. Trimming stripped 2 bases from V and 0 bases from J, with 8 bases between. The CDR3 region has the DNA TGTGCCAGAAGCTTAAACGTTTTGAACACTGAAGCTTTCTTT. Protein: CARSLNVLNTEAFF.

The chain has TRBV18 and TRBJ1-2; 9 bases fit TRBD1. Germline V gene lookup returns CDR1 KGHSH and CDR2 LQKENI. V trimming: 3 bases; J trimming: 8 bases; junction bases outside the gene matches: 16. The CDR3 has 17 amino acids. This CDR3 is CASSPPNRGLKLAGYTF. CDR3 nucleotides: TGTGCCAGCTCACCTCCGAACAGGGGGCTAAAATTGGCGGGCTACACCTTC.

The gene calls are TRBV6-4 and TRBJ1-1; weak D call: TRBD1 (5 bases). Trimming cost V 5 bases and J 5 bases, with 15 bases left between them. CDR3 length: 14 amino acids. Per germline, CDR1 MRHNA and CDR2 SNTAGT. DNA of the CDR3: TGTGCCAGCAGTATATCCTTGGGGGGGACTGAAGCTTTCTTT. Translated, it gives CASSISLGGTEAFF.

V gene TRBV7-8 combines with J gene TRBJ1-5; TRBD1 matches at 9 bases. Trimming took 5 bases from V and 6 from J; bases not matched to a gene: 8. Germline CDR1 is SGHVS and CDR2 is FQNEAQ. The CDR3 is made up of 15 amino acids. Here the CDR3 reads CASSPVDRGFQPQHF. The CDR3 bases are TGTGCCAGCAGCCCAGTGGACAGGGGATTTCAGCCCCAGCATTTT. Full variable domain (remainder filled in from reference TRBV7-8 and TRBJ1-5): GAGVSQSPRYKVAKRGQDVALRCDPISGHVSLFWYQQALGQGPEFLTYFQNEAQLDKSGLPSDRFFAERPEGSVSTLKIQRTQQEDSAVYLCASSPVDRGFQPQHFGDGTRLSIL.

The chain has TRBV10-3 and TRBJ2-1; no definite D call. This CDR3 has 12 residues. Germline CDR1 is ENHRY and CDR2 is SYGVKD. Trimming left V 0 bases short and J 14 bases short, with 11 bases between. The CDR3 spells CAISESPASEFF. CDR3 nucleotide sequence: TGTGCCATCAGTGAGTCGCCCGCCTCTGAGTTCTTC.

CDR3 bases: TGTGCCAGCAGTCTCCCGGGGAGGACAGCCTACGAGCAGTACTTC. Its protein product is CASSLPGRTAYEQYF. The chain is built from TRBV27 and TRBJ2-7, with D possibly being TRBD1 or TRBD2 (6 bases each). The germline V gene encodes CDR1 MNHEY and CDR2 SMNVEV (reference sequence). This CDR3 is 15 amino acids long. Trimming removed 5 bases from V and 2 bases from J, with 16 bases in between.

For the CDR3, the DNA is TGTGCCTGGAGAGCGGGAGGGAATACAGATACGCAGTATTTT. As protein: CAWRAGGNTDTQYF. The V call is TRBV30, the J call TRBJ2-3; 10 positions agree with TRBD2. Germline V gene data show CDR1 as GTSNPN and CDR2 as SVGIG (reference sequence). V was clipped by 3 bases and J by 3 bases; unmatched bases: 3. The length of the CDR3 is 14 residues.

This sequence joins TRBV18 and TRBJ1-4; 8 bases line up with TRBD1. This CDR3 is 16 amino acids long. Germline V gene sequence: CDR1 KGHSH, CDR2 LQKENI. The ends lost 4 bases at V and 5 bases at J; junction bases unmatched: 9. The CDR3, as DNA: TGTGCCAGCTCACGTGGGTTGGGACAGGTAAATGAAAAACTGTTTTTT. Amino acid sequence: CASSRGLGQVNEKLFF. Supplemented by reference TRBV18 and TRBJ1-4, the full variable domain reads NAGVMQNPRHLVRRRGQEARLRCSPMKGHSHVYWYRQLPEEGLKFMVYLQKENIIDESGMPKERFSAEFPKEGPSILRIQQVVRGDSAAYFCASSRGLGQVNEKLFFGSGTQLSVL.

CDR3 protein: CASSQSDAGDTGELFF. The DNA for the CDR3 is TGTGCCAGCAGCCAATCTGACGCGGGTGACACCGGGGAGCTGTTTTTT. The J gene is TRBJ2-2, the V gene TRBV4-2; D perhaps matches TRBD2 (5 bases). The CDR3 covers 16 residues. V dropped 2 bases and J dropped 3 bases, with 13 bases sitting between them. In germline, CDR1 is LGHNA, CDR2 YNFKEQ.

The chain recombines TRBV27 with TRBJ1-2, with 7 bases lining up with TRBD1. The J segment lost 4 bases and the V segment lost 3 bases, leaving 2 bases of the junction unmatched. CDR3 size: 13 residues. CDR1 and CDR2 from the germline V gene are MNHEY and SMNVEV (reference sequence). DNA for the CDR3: TGTGCCAGCAGTTTTCAGGGGGGCTATGGCTACACCTTC. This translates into CASSFQGGYGYTF.

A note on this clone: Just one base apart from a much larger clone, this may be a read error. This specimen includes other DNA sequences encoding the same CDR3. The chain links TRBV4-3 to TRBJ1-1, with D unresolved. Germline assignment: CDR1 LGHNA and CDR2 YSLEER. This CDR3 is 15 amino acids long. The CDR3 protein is CASSQVGSHPTEAFF. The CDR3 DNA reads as TGCGCCAGTAGCCAAGTGGGCAGTCACCCCACTGAAGCTTTCTTT.

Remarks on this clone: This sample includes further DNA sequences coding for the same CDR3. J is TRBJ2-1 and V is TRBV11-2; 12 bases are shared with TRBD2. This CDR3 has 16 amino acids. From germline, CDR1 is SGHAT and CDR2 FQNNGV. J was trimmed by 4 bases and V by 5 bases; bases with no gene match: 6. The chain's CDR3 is CASSIRLAGVYNEQFF. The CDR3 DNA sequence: TGTGCCAGCAGCATCCGACTAGCGGGAGTATACAATGAGCAGTTCTTC.